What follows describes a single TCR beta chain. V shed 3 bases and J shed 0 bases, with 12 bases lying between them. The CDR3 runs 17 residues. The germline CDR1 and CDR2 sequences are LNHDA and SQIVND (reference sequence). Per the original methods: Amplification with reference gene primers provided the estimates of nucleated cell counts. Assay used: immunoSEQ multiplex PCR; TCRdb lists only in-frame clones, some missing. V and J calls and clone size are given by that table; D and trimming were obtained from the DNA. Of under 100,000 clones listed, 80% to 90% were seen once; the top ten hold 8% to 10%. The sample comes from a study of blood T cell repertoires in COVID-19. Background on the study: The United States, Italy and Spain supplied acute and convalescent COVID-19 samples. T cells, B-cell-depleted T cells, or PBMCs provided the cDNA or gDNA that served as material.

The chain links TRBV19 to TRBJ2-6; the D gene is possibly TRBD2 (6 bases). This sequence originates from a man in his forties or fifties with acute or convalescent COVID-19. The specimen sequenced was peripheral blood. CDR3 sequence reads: CASSISQDYSGANVLTF. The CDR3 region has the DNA TGTGCCAGTAGTATTTCCCAGGACTACTCTGGGGCCAACGTCCTGACTTTC.